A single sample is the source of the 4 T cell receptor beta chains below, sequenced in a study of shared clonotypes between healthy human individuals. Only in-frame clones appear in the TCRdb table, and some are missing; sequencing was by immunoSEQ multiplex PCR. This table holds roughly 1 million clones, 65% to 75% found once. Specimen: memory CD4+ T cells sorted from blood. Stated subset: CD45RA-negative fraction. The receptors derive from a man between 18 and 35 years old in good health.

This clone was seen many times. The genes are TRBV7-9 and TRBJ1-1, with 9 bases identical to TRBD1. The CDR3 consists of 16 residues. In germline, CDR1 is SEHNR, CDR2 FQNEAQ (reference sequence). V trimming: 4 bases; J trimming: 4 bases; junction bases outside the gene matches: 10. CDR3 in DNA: TGTGCCAGCAGCTCAGATCAGGGGACAGGGAGCACTGAAGCTTTCTTT. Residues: CASSSDQGTGSTEAFF.

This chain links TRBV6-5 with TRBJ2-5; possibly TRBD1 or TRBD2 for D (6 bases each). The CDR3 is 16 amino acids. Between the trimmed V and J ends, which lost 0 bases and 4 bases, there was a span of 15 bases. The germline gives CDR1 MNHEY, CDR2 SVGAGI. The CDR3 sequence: CASSYSSGAHRETQYF. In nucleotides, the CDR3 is TGTGCCAGCAGTTACTCGTCGGGGGCCCACCGAGAGACCCAGTACTTC.

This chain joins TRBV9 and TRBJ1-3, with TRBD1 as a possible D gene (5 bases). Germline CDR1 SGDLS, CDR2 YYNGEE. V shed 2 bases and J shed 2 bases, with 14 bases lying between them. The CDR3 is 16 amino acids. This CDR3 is CASSVVSGFAGNTIYF. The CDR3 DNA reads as TGTGCCAGCAGCGTTGTGTCAGGGTTCGCTGGAAACACCATATATTTT.

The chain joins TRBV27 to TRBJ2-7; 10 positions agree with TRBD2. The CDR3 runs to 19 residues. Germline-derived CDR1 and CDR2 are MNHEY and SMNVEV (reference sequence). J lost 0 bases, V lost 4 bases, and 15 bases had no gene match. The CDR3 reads CASSSRLAGVKGSSYEQYF. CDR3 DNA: TGTGCCAGCAGTTCCAGGCTAGCGGGAGTGAAGGGGAGCTCCTACGAGCAGTACTTC.